In its sample, the clone carrying this T cell receptor (beta chain) was seen a few times. As yet, its antigen is unknown. These data are taken from a study of T-cell reconstitution after alpha-beta-depleted transplantation in children. Study results and limitations: Counts and diversity of T cells one year after transplant came mostly from newly produced T cells. From surviving recipient T cells and thymic progenitors came the high day-60 TCRbeta diversity observed in some patients. Alpha-beta T cells present about two months after transplant were reported to originate from several hundred expanded graft clones.

Unique molecular identifiers were incorporated when the TCRbeta library was constructed. TCRdb re-analysed the PCR reads in MiXCR, keeping a single row per CDR3 protein. This sample has a few hundred thousand distinct CDR3 sequences, with 10% to 15% found just once. V was pared by 5 bases and J by 10 bases, with 8 bases of the junction left unmatched. The length of the CDR3 is 14 residues. Germline values: CDR1 SGHTA, CDR2 FQGNSA. The source of this sequence is a male patient aged 5 to 17 who had a stem cell transplant for acute myeloid leukemia, so the T cells may come from the graft donor. The chain is built from TRBV7-2 and TRBJ1-6, with 7 bases fitting TRBD1. This specimen was PBMCs, mostly from graft donor cells, taken 360 days after TCRalphabeta/CD19-depleted stem cell transplant. The CDR3: CASSPDRVWSPLHF. The CDR3 region has the DNA TGTGCCAGCAGCCCAGACAGGGTTTGGTCACCCCTCCACTTT.